A selection of T cell receptor beta chains follows, all from one sample in a study of high-grade serous ovarian cancer treatment subgroups. Measured with immunoSEQ multiplex PCR; TCRdb has only the in-frame clones, and not every one. The sample lists around 30,000 clones, about 88% occurring once. The material sequenced was tumor tissue. The origin of the receptors is a human donor with high-grade serous ovarian cancer. CDR3s include the opening cysteine and the closing phenylalanine or tryptophan. The D gene is left open where the match is weak. Not all rows give a size; the values are once, few, many and, for expanded clones, a class.

d_gene,v_gene,abundance,j_gene,CDR3nt,CDR3aa
TRBD1,TRBV19,.,TRBJ2-2,TGTGCCAGTAAGGGACAGGGGAGTACCGGGGAGCTGTTTTTT,CASKGQGSTGELFF
TRBD2,TRBV5-1,.,TRBJ2-1,TGCGCCAGCAGCCCTACTAGCGGAGGCGCCACAATACAGTTCTTC,CASSPTSGGATIQFF
.,TRBV5-8,.,TRBJ1-2,TGTGCCAGCAGCTTGTTAAATAACTATGGCTACACCTTC,CASSLLNNYGYTF
.,TRBV6-6,.,TRBJ2-2,TGTGCCAGCAGTTACTCGAATAGGAGAACCGGGGAGCTGTTTTTT,CASSYSNRRTGELFF
TRBD2,TRBV27,.,TRBJ2-7,TGTGCCAGCAGGAGAGCGGGAGGGCCCTACGAGCAGTACTTC,CASRRAGGPYEQYF
.,TRBV9,once,TRBJ1-4,TGTGCCAGCAGCGTAGGTGGCGCAACTAATGAAAAACTGTTTTTT,CASSVGGATNEKLFF
.,TRBV5-1,.,TRBJ2-5,TGCGCCAGCACGTTCCTGGGGGAAGAGACCCAGTACTTC,CASTFLGEETQYF
TRBD1,TRBV5-6,.,TRBJ2-2,TGTGCCAGCAGCTTGGTACAGGGGGACACCGGGGAGCTGTTTTTT,CASSLVQGDTGELFF
TRBD1,TRBV30,.,TRBJ1-1,TGTGCCTGGATGGTGGGACAGGGGATGAACACTGAAGCTTTCTTT,CAWMVGQGMNTEAFF
TRBD2,TRBV6-6,.,TRBJ2-1,TGTGCCAGCAGTTACTCGGGGGGGACCCACAATGAGCAGTTCTTC,CASSYSGGTHNEQFF
.,TRBV21-1,.,TRBJ1-4,TGTGCCAGCAGCAACCGGAAAGCAACTAATGAAAAACTGTTTTTT,CASSNRKATNEKLFF
TRBD2,TRBV5-1,.,TRBJ2-1,TGCGCCACCACGAGGACTAGCGGAAACAATGAGCAGTTCTTC,CATTRTSGNNEQFF
.,TRBV28,.,TRBJ1-3,TGTGCCAGCAGTTTATCCCAACTGGGTGCCTCTGGAAACACCATATATTTT,CASSLSQLGASGNTIYF
.,TRBV5-1,.,TRBJ1-2,TGCGCCAGCAGCTTCGGAGCAGGGGAGAACAGTGGCTACACCTTC,CASSFGAGENSGYTF
.,TRBV7-8,.,TRBJ1-5,TGTGCCAGCAGCTTGTCGGGGAGGTATCAGCCCCAGCATTTT,CASSLSGRYQPQHF
TRBD1,TRBV6-5,.,TRBJ2-5,TGTGCCAGCAGGGCGGACAGGGGCGGTGAGACCCAGTACTTC,CASRADRGGETQYF
.,TRBV30,.,TRBJ1-5,TGTGCCTGGAGTGTAGGGGTACAGGGTGTTCAGCCCCAGCATTTT,CAWSVGVQGVQPQHF
.,TRBV7-6,few,TRBJ2-3,TGTGCCAGCAGCCTGTCGGGCCTCACAGATACGCAGTATTTT,CASSLSGLTDTQYF
.,TRBV18,.,TRBJ1-2,TGTGCCAGCTCACCACCGGGGACACGGCACTATGGCTACACCTTC,CASSPPGTRHYGYTF
TRBD2,TRBV4-2,.,TRBJ2-1,TGTGCCAGCAGTCTGGGACTAGCGGACTACAATGAGCAGTTCTTC,CASSLGLADYNEQFF
.,TRBV11-1,.,TRBJ2-2,TGTGCCAGCAGCTTAGAGTGGAACACCGGGGAGCTGTTTTTT,CASSLEWNTGELFF
.,TRBV27,.,TRBJ2-1,TGTGCCAGCAGTTCTAACCGCTACAATGAGCAGTTCTTC,CASSSNRYNEQFF
TRBD2,TRBV5-4,.,TRBJ2-1,TGTGCCAGCAGCTTGGGGACTAGCGGCTACAATGAGCAGTTCTTC,CASSLGTSGYNEQFF
.,TRBV5-1,.,TRBJ1-2,TGCGCCAGCAGCTTGGGTTGGGGGTCCCGTGGCTACACCTTC,CASSLGWGSRGYTF
.,TRBV5-1,.,TRBJ2-5,TGCGCCAGCAGCCTAACCGATGAAGAGACCCAGTACTTC,CASSLTDEETQYF
.,TRBV30,.,TRBJ2-5,TGTGCCTGGAGTGTAGGAGTGCAGTCGGAGACCCAGTACTTC,CAWSVGVQSETQYF
TRBD1,TRBV30,once,TRBJ2-2,TGTGCCTGGAGTGTACCAGGGGGAAGGTACACCGGGGAGCTGTTTTTT,CAWSVPGGRYTGELFF
.,TRBV7-9,.,TRBJ2-1,TGTGCCAGCAGCTTAAATCCGGGAGTGTATCTTAATGAGCAGTTCTTC,CASSLNPGVYLNEQFF
TRBD1,TRBV28,.,TRBJ1-2,TGTGCCAGCAGCCGGATCGGGACAGGGTATCGGCTTAGTGGCTACACCTTC,CASSRIGTGYRLSGYTF
TRBD1,TRBV19,.,TRBJ1-5,TGTGCCAGTAGTAGAGGACAGGGATTACCGGACAATCAGCCCCAGCATTTT,CASSRGQGLPDNQPQHF
TRBD1,TRBV30,.,TRBJ1-6,TGTGCCTGGAAGACCGACAGGGCTTCACCCCTCCACTTT,CAWKTDRASPLHF
TRBD1,TRBV15,.,TRBJ1-4,TGTGCCACCAGCAGGACAGGGAGGGCTAATGAAAAACTGTTTTTT,CATSRTGRANEKLFF
.,TRBV6-6,few,TRBJ2-7,TGTGCCAGCAGTTACTCCGTAACAGCCTACGAGCAGTACTTC,CASSYSVTAYEQYF
.,TRBV11-2,.,TRBJ2-2,TGTGCCAGCAGCTCCCTCGCGGTGAACACCGGGGAGCTGTTTTTT,CASSSLAVNTGELFF
.,TRBV11-2,.,TRBJ2-4,TGTGCCAGCAGCTTACTACGTGGGAGGAGGAGCGGCATTCAGTACTTC,CASSLLRGRRSGIQYF
.,TRBV18,.,TRBJ1-1,TGTGCCAGCTCACCAGAGTTCATGAACACTGAAGCTTTCTTT,CASSPEFMNTEAFF
TRBD1,TRBV20-1,few,TRBJ1-1,TGCAGGGCGGGACAGGGCACTGAAGCTTTCTTT,CRAGQGTEAFF
.,TRBV5-6,.,TRBJ2-7,TGTGCCAGCAGCGTCCGGAGGTTCTACGAGCAGTACTTC,CASSVRRFYEQYF
TRBD2,TRBV9,.,TRBJ2-5,TGTGCCAGCAGCGAGGCTAGCGGGCCCGGGGAGACCCAGTACTTC,CASSEASGPGETQYF